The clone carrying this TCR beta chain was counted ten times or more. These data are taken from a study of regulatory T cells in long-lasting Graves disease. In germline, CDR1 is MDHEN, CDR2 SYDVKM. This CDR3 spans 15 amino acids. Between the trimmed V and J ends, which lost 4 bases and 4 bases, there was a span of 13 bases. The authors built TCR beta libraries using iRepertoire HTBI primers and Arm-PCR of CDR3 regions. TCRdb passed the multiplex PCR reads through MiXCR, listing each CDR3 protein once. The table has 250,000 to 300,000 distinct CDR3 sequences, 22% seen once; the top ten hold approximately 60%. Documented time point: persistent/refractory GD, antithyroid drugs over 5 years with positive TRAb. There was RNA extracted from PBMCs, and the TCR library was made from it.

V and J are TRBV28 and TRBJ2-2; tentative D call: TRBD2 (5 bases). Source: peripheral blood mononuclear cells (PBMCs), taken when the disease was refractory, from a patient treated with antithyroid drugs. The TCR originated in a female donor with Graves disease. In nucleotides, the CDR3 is TGTGCCAGCAGTTCAAGGACGGGGAGCACCGGGGAGCTGTTTTTT. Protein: CASSSRTGSTGELFF. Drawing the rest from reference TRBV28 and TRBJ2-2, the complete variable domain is DVKVTQSSRYLVKRTGEKVFLECVQDMDHENMFWYRQDPGLGLRLIYFSYDVKMKEKGDIPEGYSVSREKKERFSLILESASTNQTSMYLCASSSRTGSTGELFFGEGSRLTVL.